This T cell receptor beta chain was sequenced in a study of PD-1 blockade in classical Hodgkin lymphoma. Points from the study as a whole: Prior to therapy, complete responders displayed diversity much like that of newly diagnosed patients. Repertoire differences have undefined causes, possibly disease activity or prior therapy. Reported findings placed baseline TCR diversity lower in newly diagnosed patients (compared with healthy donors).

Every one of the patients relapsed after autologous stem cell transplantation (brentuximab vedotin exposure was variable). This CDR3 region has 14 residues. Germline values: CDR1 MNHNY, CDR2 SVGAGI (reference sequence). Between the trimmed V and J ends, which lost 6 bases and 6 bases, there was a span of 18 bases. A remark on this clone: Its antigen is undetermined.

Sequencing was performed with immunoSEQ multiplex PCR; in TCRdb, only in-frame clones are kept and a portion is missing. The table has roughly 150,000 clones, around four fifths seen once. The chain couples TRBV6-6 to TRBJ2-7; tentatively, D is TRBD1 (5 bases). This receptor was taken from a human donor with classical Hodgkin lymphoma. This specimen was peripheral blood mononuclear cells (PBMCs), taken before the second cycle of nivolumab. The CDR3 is CASSQGLPPGEQYF. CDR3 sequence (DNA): TGTGCCAGCAGCCAGGGTCTTCCACCTGGCGAGCAGTACTTC.